This paragraph covers one TCR beta chain sequence. The data derive from a study of blood T cell repertoires in COVID-19. Study-level background: COVID-19 samples collected from the United States, Italy and Spain covered acute and convalescent phases. From T cells, B-cell-depleted T cells, or PBMCs came the material, which was cDNA or gDNA.

Germline lookup yields CDR1 WNHNN and CDR2 SYGVQD (reference sequence). The CDR3 length is 11 residues. With 3 bases removed from V and 4 bases from J, the gap between germline ends came to 3 bases. Original processing methods: The assay estimated nucleated cells by amplifying reference gene primers. Profiled with immunoSEQ multiplex PCR; TCRdb holds only in-frame clones, not every one. V, J and clone size were drawn from that table, and D and trimming were deduced from the DNA. The sample includes about 530,000 clones, roughly 91% seen only once; the top ten take roughly 8%. The clonotype was recovered from a woman aged 45-60 years with COVID-19, enrolled during active disease. The V call is TRBV10-1, the J call TRBJ2-5; D is unclear. Material: peripheral blood. The CDR3, as DNA: TGCGCCAGCAGTGACGGAGAGACCCAGTACTTC. This encodes CASSDGETQYF.